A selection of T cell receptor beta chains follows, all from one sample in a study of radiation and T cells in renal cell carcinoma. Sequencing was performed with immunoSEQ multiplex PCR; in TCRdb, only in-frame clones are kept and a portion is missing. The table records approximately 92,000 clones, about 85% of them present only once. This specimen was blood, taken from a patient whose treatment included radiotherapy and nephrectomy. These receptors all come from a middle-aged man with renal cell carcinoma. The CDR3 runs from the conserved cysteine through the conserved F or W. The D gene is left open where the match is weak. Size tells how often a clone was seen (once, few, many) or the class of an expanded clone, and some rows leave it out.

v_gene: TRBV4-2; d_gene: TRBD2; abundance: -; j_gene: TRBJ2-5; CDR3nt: TGTGCCAGCAGCCAGTCCGGACTAGCGGGGGCAGATGATGAGACCCAGTACTTC; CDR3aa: CASSQSGLAGADDETQYF
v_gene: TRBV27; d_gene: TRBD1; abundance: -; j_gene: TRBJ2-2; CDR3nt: TGTGCCAGCAGTTCCCAAGACAGGGACAAGCTGTTTTTT; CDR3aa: CASSSQDRDKLFF
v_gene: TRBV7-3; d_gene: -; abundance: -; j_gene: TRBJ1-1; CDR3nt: TGTGCCAGCAGCCCGGGGGGCAGTAAAAACACTGAAGCTTTCTTT; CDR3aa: CASSPGGSKNTEAFF
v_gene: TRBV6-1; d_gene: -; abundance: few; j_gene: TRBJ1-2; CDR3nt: TGTGCCAGCACCGGGACCGCCTGGGACTATGGCTACACCTTC; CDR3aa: CASTGTAWDYGYTF
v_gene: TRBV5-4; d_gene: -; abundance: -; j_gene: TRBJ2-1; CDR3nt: TGTGCCAGCAGCACCGACTTGAACAGCCGGAATGAGCAGTTCTTC; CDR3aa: CASSTDLNSRNEQFF
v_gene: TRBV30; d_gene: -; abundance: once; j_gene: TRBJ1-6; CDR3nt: TGTGCCTGGAGTGGGGGGATGGATTCACCCCTCCACTTT; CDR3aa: CAWSGGMDSPLHF
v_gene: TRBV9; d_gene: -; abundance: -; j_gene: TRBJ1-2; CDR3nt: TGTGCCAGCAGCGTAGGGGGGGATGGCTACACCTTC; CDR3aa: CASSVGGDGYTF
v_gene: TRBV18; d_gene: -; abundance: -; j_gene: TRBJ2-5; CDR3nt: TGTGCCAGCTCACCGGGGGGACAATGGCCCGCAGAGACCCAGTACTTC; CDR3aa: CASSPGGQWPAETQYF
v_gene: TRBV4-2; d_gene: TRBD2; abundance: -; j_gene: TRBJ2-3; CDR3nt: TGTGCCAGCAGCCAAGGACTAGCGGGACCAGATACGCAGTATTTT; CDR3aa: CASSQGLAGPDTQYF
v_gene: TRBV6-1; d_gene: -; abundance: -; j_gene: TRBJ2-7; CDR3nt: TGTGCCAGCACAGGACTTAAGTCCTACGAGCAGTACTTC; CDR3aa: CASTGLKSYEQYF
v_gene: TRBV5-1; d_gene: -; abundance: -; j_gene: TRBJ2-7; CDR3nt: TGCGCCAGCAGCTTGGGGATTGTGACACCTAATTTGGCCTACGAGCAGTACTTC; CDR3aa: CASSLGIVTPNLAYEQYF
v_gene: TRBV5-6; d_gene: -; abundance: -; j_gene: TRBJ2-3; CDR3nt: TGTGCCAGCACTGCCCCGGGAGATACGCAGTATTTT; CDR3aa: CASTAPGDTQYF
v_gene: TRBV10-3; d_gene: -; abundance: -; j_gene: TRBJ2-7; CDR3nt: TGTGCCATCAGGACCCCTAGCGAATACTACTCCTACGAGCAGTACTTC; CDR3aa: CAIRTPSEYYSYEQYF
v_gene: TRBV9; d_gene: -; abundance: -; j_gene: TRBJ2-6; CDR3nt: TGTGCCAGCAGCGTAGGAAGTTTCTCGGGGGCCAACGTCCTGACTTTC; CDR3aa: CASSVGSFSGANVLTF
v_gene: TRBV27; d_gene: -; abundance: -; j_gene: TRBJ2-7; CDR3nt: TGTGCCAGCCTCGCCGGTAACGAGCAGTACTTC; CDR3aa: CASLAGNEQYF
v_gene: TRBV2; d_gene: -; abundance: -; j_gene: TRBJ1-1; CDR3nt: TGTGCCAGCAGTGGGGAAGGGAACACTGAAGCTTTCTTT; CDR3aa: CASSGEGNTEAFF
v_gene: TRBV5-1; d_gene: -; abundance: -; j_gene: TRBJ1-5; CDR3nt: TGCGCCAGCAGCTTGACAGGGCTGGTCAATCAGCCCCAGCATTTT; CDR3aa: CASSLTGLVNQPQHF
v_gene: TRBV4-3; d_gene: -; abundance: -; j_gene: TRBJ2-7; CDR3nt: TGCGCCAGCAGCCAAGACCGGGTTCGCTCCTACGAGCAGTACTTC; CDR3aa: CASSQDRVRSYEQYF
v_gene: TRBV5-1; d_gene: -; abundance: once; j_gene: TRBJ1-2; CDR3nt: TGCGCCAGCAGAGAACTGGGGGCAACTAACTATGGCTACACCTTC; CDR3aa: CASRELGATNYGYTF
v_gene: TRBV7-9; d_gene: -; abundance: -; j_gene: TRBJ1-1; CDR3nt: TGTGCCAGCAGCTTAGCGGAAAATACCCAGGCTTTCTTT; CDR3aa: CASSLAENTQAFF
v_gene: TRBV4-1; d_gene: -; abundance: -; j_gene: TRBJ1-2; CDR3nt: TGCGCCAGCAGCCAAGTTTCAGAATCCTATGGCTACACCTTC; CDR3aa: CASSQVSESYGYTF
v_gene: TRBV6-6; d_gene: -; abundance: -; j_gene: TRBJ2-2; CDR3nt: TGTGCCAGCAGGCAGGGTTCCGGGGAGCTGTTTTTT; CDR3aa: CASRQGSGELFF
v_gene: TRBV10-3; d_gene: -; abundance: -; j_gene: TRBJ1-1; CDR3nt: TGTGCCATCAGTTCGCCCGACAGACAAAACACTGAAGCTTTCTTT; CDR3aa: CAISSPDRQNTEAFF
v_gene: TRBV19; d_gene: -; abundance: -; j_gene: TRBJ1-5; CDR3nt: TGTGCCAGTACCCCGAGGGGGACGAAGATTGGGACCCAGCATTTT; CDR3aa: CASTPRGTKIGTQHF
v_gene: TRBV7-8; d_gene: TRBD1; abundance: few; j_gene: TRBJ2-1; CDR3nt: TGTGCCAGCAGCCCACGACAGGGAATACTAAACGATGAGCAGTTCTTC; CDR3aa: CASSPRQGILNDEQFF
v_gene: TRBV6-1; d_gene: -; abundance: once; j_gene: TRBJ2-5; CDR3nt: TGTGCCAGCAGTGGGGGCAGGCGGACCTGGTCGTACTTC; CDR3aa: CASSGGRRTWSYF
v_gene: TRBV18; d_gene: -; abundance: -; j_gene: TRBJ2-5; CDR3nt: TGTGCCAGCTCCCCGTCCGGGATCGAGACCCAGTACTTC; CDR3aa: CASSPSGIETQYF
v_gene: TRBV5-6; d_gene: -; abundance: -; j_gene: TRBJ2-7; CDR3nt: TGTGCCAGCAGCTTGGGTAGGGCACAATACGAGCAGTACTTC; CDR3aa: CASSLGRAQYEQYF
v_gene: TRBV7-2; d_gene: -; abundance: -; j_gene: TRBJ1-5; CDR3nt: TGTGCCAGCAGCTATAAAGGGGGTGATAGCAATCAGCCCCAGCATTTT; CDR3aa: CASSYKGGDSNQPQHF
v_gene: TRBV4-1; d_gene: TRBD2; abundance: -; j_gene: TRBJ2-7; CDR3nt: TGCGCCAGCAGCCAAGCTAGCGGCCTCTACGAGCAGTACTTC; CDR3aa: CASSQASGLYEQYF
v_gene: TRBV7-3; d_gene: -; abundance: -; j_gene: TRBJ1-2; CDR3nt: TGTGCCAGCAGCCAGGGGTTGGGGTATGGCTACACCTTC; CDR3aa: CASSQGLGYGYTF
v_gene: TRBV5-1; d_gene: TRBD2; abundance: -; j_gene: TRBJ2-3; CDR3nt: TGCGCCAGCAGCCTAGGGACTAGCCGGACCACAGATACGCAGTATTTT; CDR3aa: CASSLGTSRTTDTQYF
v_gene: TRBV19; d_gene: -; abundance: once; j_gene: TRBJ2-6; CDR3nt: TGTGCCAGTAGTCTGGGGACACGCTCTGGGGCCAACGTCCTGACTTTC; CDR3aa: CASSLGTRSGANVLTF
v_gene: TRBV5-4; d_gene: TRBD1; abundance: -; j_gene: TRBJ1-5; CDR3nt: TGTGCCAGCAGCTTGATACAGGGGGCCTTTCAGCCCCAGCATTTT; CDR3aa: CASSLIQGAFQPQHF
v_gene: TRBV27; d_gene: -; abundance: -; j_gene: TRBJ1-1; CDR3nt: TGTGCCAGCAGTTCAATACAGGATTTCGCTGAAGCTTTCTTT; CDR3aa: CASSSIQDFAEAFF
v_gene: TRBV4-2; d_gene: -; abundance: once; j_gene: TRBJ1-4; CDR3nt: TGTGCCAGCAGCCAAGCCATAGGGGCGGGGTCGGGTGAGGCTAATGAAAAACTGTTTTTT; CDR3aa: CASSQAIGAGSGEANEKLFF
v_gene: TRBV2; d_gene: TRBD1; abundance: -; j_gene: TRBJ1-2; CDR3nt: TGTGCCAGCAGTGCACAGGGGAGGGAATATGGCTACACCTTC; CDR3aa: CASSAQGREYGYTF